The 2 T cell receptor beta chains below come from one sample, sequenced in a study of long-term antiretroviral therapy in people with HIV. Run at survey level, the immunoSEQ assay was version v3.0. Measured with immunoSEQ multiplex PCR; TCRdb has only the in-frame clones, and not every one. The sample has about 43,000 clones, 86% seen once. The material sequenced was unsorted PBMCs, taken 0.1 years before starting antiretroviral therapy. All receptors derive from a woman between 50 and 59 years old with HIV.

The table lists this clone with a count of one. The V call is TRBV7-9, the J call TRBJ1-1; TRBD1 might be the D (5 bases). The CDR3 runs to 14 residues. Germline V gives CDR1 SEHNR, CDR2 FQNEAQ (reference sequence). V dropped 3 bases and J dropped 1 base, with 9 bases sitting between them. The CDR3 sequence is CASSFWGENTEAFF. The CDR3 DNA sequence: TGTGCCAGCAGCTTTTGGGGGGAGAACACTGAAGCTTTCTTT.

This chain joins TRBV30 and TRBJ2-2, with 7 bases fitting TRBD2. The CDR3 is 13 amino acids. Germline V gene lookup returns CDR1 GTSNPN and CDR2 SVGIG (reference sequence). V was clipped by 3 bases and J by 4 bases; unmatched bases: 2. In DNA form, the CDR3 reads TGTGCCTGGAGGGGACTATTCACCGGGGAGCTGTTTTTT. Translating gives CAWRGLFTGELFF.